This is a list of T cell receptor beta chains from one sample in a study of blood T cell repertoires in COVID-19. TCRdb keeps only in-frame clones here, not all; method: immunoSEQ multiplex PCR. The sample shows 95,000 to 150,000 clones, 80% of them seen only once. Sequencing was carried out using peripheral blood. These receptors were obtained from a human donor in a cohort sampled during active COVID-19. Both conserved end residues are part of each CDR3. D genes are given only for firm matches. Rows give clone size only sometimes, using once, few, many, or a class for an expanded clone.

V gene	D gene	clone size	J gene	CDR3 length	CDR3 protein
TRBV7-2	.	.	TRBJ1-1	15	CASSLAPGANTEAFF
TRBV28	TRBD2	.	TRBJ2-3	14	CASSLAGAPDTQYF
TRBV11-2	.	.	TRBJ1-1	14	CASSLRNMNTEAFF
TRBV4-2	TRBD2	.	TRBJ2-3	18	CASSQAVNSGGSTDTQYF
TRBV14	.	.	TRBJ1-2	11	CASSQSYGYTF
TRBV6-5	.	.	TRBJ2-7	14	CASSRTGGFHEQYF
TRBV6-4	.	.	TRBJ2-3	16	CASSNVGQVFTDTQYF
TRBV10-1	.	.	TRBJ2-7	13	CASSESREYEQYF
TRBV5-1	.	.	TRBJ1-6	14	CASSQNPGDGDLHF
TRBV2	.	.	TRBJ1-6	17	CASSRGTVNSYNSPLHF
TRBV6-1	.	.	TRBJ2-4	16	CASSEAGGGGKNIQYF
TRBV5-1	TRBD1	.	TRBJ2-5	15	CASSLNGDRMETQYF
TRBV27	.	.	TRBJ1-2	15	CASSPRNTDIYGYTF
TRBV3-1/TRBV3-2	TRBD2	few	TRBJ2-3	16	CASSVIPAGRADTQYF
TRBV7-9	TRBD1	.	TRBJ2-3	14	CASSPGQRTDTQYF
TRBV7-2	TRBD2	.	TRBJ2-5	17	CASSLVTSGGGRETQYF
TRBV29-1	TRBD2	.	TRBJ2-7	15	CSVEGPSGGLYEQYF
TRBV24-1	.	.	TRBJ2-1	17	CATSDSSNDKKGNEQFF
TRBV4-2	TRBD1	.	TRBJ2-7	15	CASSQAPGQAYEQYF
TRBV18	.	.	TRBJ2-3	14	CASSPGAATDTQYF
TRBV18	.	.	TRBJ2-3	12	CASSPYTDTQYF
TRBV5-1	.	.	TRBJ1-5	13	CASSYGGDQPQHF
TRBV29-1	.	.	TRBJ2-1	14	CSVVVRRTYNEQFF
TRBV19	TRBD1	.	TRBJ1-5	17	CASSSRLRTGSNQPQHF
TRBV7-2	TRBD2	.	TRBJ2-5	15	CASSSRQRGGETQYF
TRBV3-1/TRBV3-2	.	.	TRBJ2-1	12	CASSGAGGEQFF
TRBV7-2	.	few	TRBJ2-1	13	CASSFYQENEQFF
TRBV5-5	TRBD1	few	TRBJ2-7	16	CASSSTGGPTSYEQYF
TRBV4-3	.	.	TRBJ1-6	13	CASSQDLGSPLHF
TRBV21-1	.	few	TRBJ2-2	13	CASRTSRGGELFF
TRBV2	TRBD2	.	TRBJ2-7	16	CASGHWSSGRFNEQYF
TRBV9	TRBD1	few	TRBJ2-1	15	CASSGPGQGNNEQFF
TRBV19	.	.	TRBJ1-2	13	CASSEQGGDGYTF
TRBV7-2	TRBD1	.	TRBJ2-3	14	CASKPGQGSDTQYF
TRBV5-1	TRBD2	.	TRBJ2-7	14	CASSLSGGSYEQYF
TRBV6-5	.	.	TRBJ2-1	15	CASSPRTGAYNEQFF
TRBV7-3	TRBD2	.	TRBJ2-5	15	CASSLRSGRWETQYF
TRBV4-1	TRBD1	.	TRBJ1-4	19	CASSQDNIFGTGSNEKLFF
TRBV10-3	TRBD2	.	TRBJ2-7	20	CAISDSYRLAGVPHSYEQYF
TRBV19	TRBD2	.	TRBJ2-1	17	CASSRNPQRGGLPEQFF
TRBV28	.	.	TRBJ1-2	17	CASSYGPAGRSAYGYTF
TRBV5-1	.	.	TRBJ1-2	15	CASRLGEGFNYGYTF
TRBV18	TRBD2	.	TRBJ2-5	14	CASSPGLVGETQYF
TRBV19	TRBD2	.	TRBJ2-7	13	CASSLRGGYEQYF
TRBV9	TRBD1	.	TRBJ2-3	15	CASSTGTGGPDTQYF
TRBV2	.	many	TRBJ2-2	13	CASRASGTGELFF
TRBV5-1	.	.	TRBJ1-1	14	CASSLPGGDTEAFF
TRBV30	TRBD1	.	TRBJ1-1	13	CAFYGQGNTEAFF
TRBV6-5	TRBD1	.	TRBJ1-3	15	CASSGDRALGNTIYF
TRBV19	.	.	TRBJ1-2	15	CASSILGRGNYGYTF
TRBV2	.	.	TRBJ1-6	16	CASSEGPPGENSPLHF
TRBV5-5	.	.	TRBJ2-7	13	CASSDSLTYEQYF